This entry lists 17 T cell receptor beta chains sequenced from one sample in a study of T cells in Graves' hyperthyroidism and ophthalmopathy. TCR beta CDR3 region amplification was performed from RNA transcripts. First-round RT-PCR with HTBI primers amplified the TCR CDR3 region. TCRdb independently ran MiXCR on the multiplex PCR reads; one entry per CDR3 protein. Seen here are about 560,000 distinct CDR3 sequences, 16% observed once, and the top ten hold around 18%. The sequencing sample was made of blood. These TCRs come from a woman aged 18-29 years with Graves' hyperthyroidism.

At least ten counts were recorded for this clonotype. Sequence at one end of the junction differs from germline and may be a read error. The gene calls are TRBV13 and TRBJ2-7; D might be TRBD1 (5 bases). The CDR3 length is 15 residues. Germline V lookup: CDR1 PRHDT, CDR2 FYEKMQ (reference sequence). This CDR3 reads CASSSLQGVSYEQCF. For the CDR3, the DNA is TGTGCCAGCAGCTCGCTACAAGGGGTCTCCTACGAGCAGTGCTTC.

This clonotype has a count of ten or more. V is TRBV7-6 and J is TRBJ2-3; D may match TRBD1 or TRBD2 (5 bases each). Trimming took off 8 bases at V and 2 bases at J, with 14 bases between the two ends. The CDR3 has 14 residues. Germline V CDR1 and CDR2: SGHVS, FNYEAQ. The DNA for the CDR3 is TGTGCCAGCGGCCGGGACGGAGTCACAGATACGCAGTATTTT. This gives the protein CASGRDGVTDTQYF. Looking up the rest from reference TRBV7-6 and TRBJ2-3 gives the full variable domain: GAGVSQSPRYKVTKRGQDVALRCDPISGHVSLYWYRQALGQGPEFLTYFNYEAQQDKSGLPNDRFSAERPEGSISTLTIQRTEQRDSAMYRCASGRDGVTDTQYFGPGTRLTVL.

The V and J genes are TRBV4-2 and TRBJ1-6; maybe TRBD1 (6 bases). Trimming stripped 0 bases from V and 9 bases from J, with 15 bases between. Germline V lookup: CDR1 LGHNA, CDR2 YNFKEQ. The CDR3 consists of 16 residues. The CDR3 region is CASSQDSGAEGSPLHF. The CDR3 DNA reads as TGTGCCAGCAGCCAAGATTCGGGGGCGGAGGGTTCACCCCTCCACTTT.

This clonotype has at least ten counts. The chain uses TRBV6-2 or TRBV6-3 and TRBJ2-3; tentatively, D is TRBD2 (6 bases). V lost 5 bases and J lost 1, with 16 bases in between. This CDR3 has 16 residues. Germline loops: CDR1 MNHEY, CDR2 SVGEGT. CDR3: CASSHLPGDGTDTQYF. The CDR3 DNA reads TGTGCCAGCAGTCATCTCCCGGGGGACGGCACAGATACGCAGTATTTT.

The V gene is TRBV5-1, the J gene TRBJ1-5; unclear D gene. Deletions cut 0 bases from V and 0 bases from J, with 10 bases between. Germline-derived CDR1 and CDR2 are SGHRS and YFSETQ. This CDR3 region has 16 residues. The CDR3 sequence: CASSLGSDNSNQPQHF. The CDR3 nucleotides read TGCGCCAGCAGCTTGGGGTCCGACAATAGCAATCAGCCCCAGCATTTT.

This clonotype was observed many times. The V call is TRBV12-3 or TRBV12-4, the J call TRBJ1-1, with D unclear. Deletions cut 5 bases from V and 0 bases from J, with 7 bases between. This CDR3 spans 13 amino acids. In nucleotides, the CDR3 is TGTGCCAGCAGTAGAGAGATGAACACTGAAGCTTTCTTT. Its protein is CASSREMNTEAFF.

The rearrangement uses TRBV4-1 and TRBJ2-7; D perhaps matches TRBD1 (5 bases). There are 14 residues in the CDR3. Per germline, CDR1 MGHRA and CDR2 YSYEKL. The V end lost 0 bases, the J end lost 2 bases, and 8 bases lay between the germline ends. CDR3: CASSQEKGPYEQYF. CDR3 DNA sequence: TGCGCCAGCAGCCAAGAGAAGGGGCCCTACGAGCAGTACTTC.

At least ten counts were recorded for this clonotype. The chain carries TRBV5-1 and TRBJ2-7; the match to TRBD2 covers 14 bases. This CDR3 comprises 16 residues. Germline V CDR1 and CDR2: SGHRS, YFSETQ. The V segment lost 5 bases and the J segment 4 bases; nucleotides outside the gene matches: 8. The CDR3 here is CASRSDRTSGRYEQYF. The DNA of the CDR3 is TGCGCCAGCAGGTCCGACCGGACTAGCGGGAGGTACGAGCAGTACTTC.

Ten or more counts support this clonotype. This rearrangement joins TRBV3-1 to TRBJ2-2, with D perhaps TRBD1 (6 bases). V lost 2 bases and J lost 6, with 7 bases in between. Germline V gene sequence: CDR1 LGHDT, CDR2 YNNKEL (reference sequence). This CDR3 is 13 amino acids long. The CDR3 region has the DNA TGTGCCAGCAGCCAATACAGGGCCGGGGAGCTGTTTTTT. It yields the protein CASSQYRAGELFF.

This clonotype has just a few counts. The rearrangement links TRBV7-3 to TRBJ2-2; D is unclear. Germline lookup yields CDR1 SGHTA and CDR2 FQGTGA. The CDR3 loop spans 14 amino acids. V gave up 5 bases and J gave up 4 bases, with 11 bases separating them. The CDR3 reads CASSPPTITGELFF. Here the CDR3 DNA reads TGTGCCAGCAGCCCCCCGACGATCACCGGGGAGCTGTTTTTT.

This clonotype was seen only a few times. The genes are TRBV30 and TRBJ2-7, with 10 bases aligning to TRBD2. This CDR3 contains 14 residues. CDR1 GTSNPN and CDR2 SVGIG come from the germline V gene (reference sequence). V shed 0 bases, J shed 3 bases, and the junction held 2 bases outside the gene matches. CDR3 region: CAWSVGLADYEQYF. In DNA, the CDR3 is TGTGCCTGGAGTGTTGGACTAGCGGACTACGAGCAGTACTTC. The full variable domain, with the rest looked up from reference TRBV30 and TRBJ2-7, is SQTIHQWPATLVQPVGSPLSLECTVEGTSNPNLYWYRQAAGRGLQLLFYSVGIGQISSEVPQNLSASRPQDRQFILSSKKLLLSDSGFYLCAWSVGLADYEQYFGPGTRLTVT.

In its sample, this clonotype was seen many times. The chain combines TRBV2 with TRBJ1-2; TRBD1 is a possible D gene (6 bases). Trimming stripped 6 bases from V and 7 bases from J, with 15 bases between. Germline loops: CDR1 SNHLY, CDR2 FYNNEI. There are 13 residues in the CDR3. CDR3 sequence (DNA): TGTGCCAGCAGGGCGGACAGAAGTCGTGGCTACACCTTC. This gives the protein CASRADRSRGYTF.

This clonotype was recorded at least ten times. This chain links TRBV3-1 with TRBJ2-7, with 11 bases matching TRBD1. The CDR3 is 15 amino acids. Germline lookup yields CDR1 LGHDT and CDR2 YNNKEL (reference sequence). Germline trimming cut 2 bases from V and 3 bases from J; bases unmatched to any gene: 3. CDR3 sequence reads: CASSQMGTGGYEQYF. The CDR3 DNA reads as TGTGCCAGCAGCCAAATGGGGACAGGGGGCTACGAGCAGTACTTC.

This clonotype was seen just once. A much bigger clone sits one base away, suggesting this may be a read error. The chain couples TRBV27 to TRBJ1-1, with no clear D. The V gene lost 6 bases and the J gene lost 1 base, with 15 bases spanning the gap. CDR3 length equals 15 residues. CDR1 and CDR2 from the germline V gene are MNHEY and SMNVEV (reference sequence). The CDR3 loop is CASSFSGPGNTEAFF. The CDR3 DNA sequence: TGTGCCAGCAGCTTCTCGGGCCCAGGGAACACTGAAGCTTTCTTT.

This clonotype has ten or more counts. This chain joins TRBV7-9 and TRBJ2-5; 9 bases map to TRBD2. V dropped 5 bases and J dropped 5; count of bases not matched to a gene: 12. This CDR3 contains 16 residues. Germline V gives CDR1 SEHNR, CDR2 FQNEAQ (reference sequence). The CDR3 loop is CASSPPLAGGRETQYF. The CDR3 region has the DNA TGTGCCAGCAGCCCCCCTTTGGCGGGGGGGCGGGAGACCCAGTACTTC.

The CDR3 loop reads CAWSGALGQAYEQYF. The CDR3 coding sequence is TGTGCCTGGAGTGGGGCCCTTGGACAGGCCTACGAGCAGTACTTC. The J gene is TRBJ2-7, the V gene TRBV30; 7 bases match TRBD1. This CDR3 has 15 residues. The ends lost 1 base at V and 2 bases at J; junction bases unmatched: 8. Germline V gives CDR1 GTSNPN, CDR2 SVGIG (reference sequence).

This clonotype was counted only a few times. The V call is TRBV5-4, the J call TRBJ2-3, with unresolved D. The CDR3 loop spans 15 amino acids. Germline V gives CDR1 SGHNT, CDR2 YYREEE (reference sequence). The germline V and J ends were trimmed by 1 base and 0 bases, with 9 bases remaining between them. The CDR3 protein is CASSLYSSSTDTQYF. The CDR3 region has the DNA TGTGCCAGCAGCTTGTATTCATCTAGCACAGATACGCAGTATTTT.